This entry lists 22 T cell receptor beta chains sequenced from one sample in a study of blood T cell repertoires in COVID-19. Libraries were prepared by immunoSEQ multiplex PCR; TCRdb keeps only in-frame clonotypes and omits some of them. The repertoire holds fewer than 95,000 clones, with around 72% as singletons. The sequencing input was peripheral blood. All receptors derive from a woman over 75 with acute or convalescent COVID-19.

The chain links TRBV11-2 to TRBJ2-3; TRBD1 matches at 7 bases. The CDR3 has 15 residues. The junction had 3 bases not matched to a gene; V was cut back by 1 base and J by 2 bases. Germline assignment: CDR1 SGHAT and CDR2 FQNNGV. The CDR3 nucleotides are TGTGCCAGCAGCTTAGTAAGGGGGCTCACAGATACGCAGTATTTT. Its protein product is CASSLVRGLTDTQYF. The whole variable domain, remainder taken from reference TRBV11-2 and TRBJ2-3, is EAGVAQSPRYKIIEKRQSVAFWCNPISGHATLYWYQQILGQGPKLLIQFQNNGVVDDSQLPKDRFSAERLKGVDSTLKIQPAKLEDSAVYLCASSLVRGLTDTQYFGPGTRLTVL.

The gene calls are TRBV28 and TRBJ2-7; 7 nucleotides align to TRBD2. CDR3 length equals 18 residues. The V and J ends lost 5 bases and 7 bases, in that order; junction bases with no gene match: 23. Looked up from germline, CDR1 is MDHEN and CDR2 is SYDVKM. The CDR3 bases are TGTGCCAGCAGTCCGTCGCGGGGGTTGGGATCCACCGATGGGGAGCAGTACTTC. It codes for CASSPSRGLGSTDGEQYF.

The chain has TRBV5-4 and TRBJ2-3; the D gene is possibly TRBD1 (8 bases). CDR3 length equals 17 residues. The ends were cut back, 3 bases at V and 5 bases at J, with 22 bases in the middle. CDR1 and CDR2 from the germline V gene are SGHNT and YYREEE (reference sequence). CDR3 sequence reads: CASSSQQTGEGVDTQYF. The CDR3 nucleotides read TGTGCCAGCAGCTCCCAACAGACAGGGGAGGGGGTAGATACGCAGTATTTT.

V usage is TRBV7-3 and J usage is TRBJ2-7; tentative D call: TRBD1 (6 bases). CDR1 and CDR2 (germline): SGHTA, FQGTGA. The CDR3 runs to 16 residues. The CDR3 spells CRTAMAIPGATYEQYF. The CDR3 DNA reads TGTCGTACAGCAATGGCCATTCCAGGGGCGACCTACGAGCAGTACTTC.

The chain has TRBV7-2 and TRBJ1-2; 9 bases match TRBD1. The CDR3 has 13 amino acids. Trimming at V came to 4 bases and at J to 8 bases, leaving 5 bases not matched to a gene. Germline CDR1 reads SGHTA; CDR2 reads FQGNSA. The CDR3 DNA reads as TGTGCCAGCAGCTGGGGACAGGGCAGCGGCTACACCTTC. Its protein product is CASSWGQGSGYTF. The full variable domain, with the rest looked up from reference TRBV7-2 and TRBJ1-2, is GAGVSQSPSNKVTEKGKDVELRCDPISGHTALYWYRQSLGQGLEFLIYFQGNSAPDKSGLPSDRFSAERTGGSVSTLTIQRTQQEDSAVYLCASSWGQGSGYTFGSGTRLTVV.

This rearrangement joins TRBV6-5 to TRBJ1-2; 7 bases agree with TRBD1. The germline CDR1 and CDR2 sequences are MNHEY and SVGAGI. CDR3 length: 14 amino acids. V shed 5 bases and J 3 bases; nucleotides not matched to a gene: 6. CDR3 bases: TGTGCCAGCAGTACTCCGGGACAGCACTATGGCTACACCTTC. Its translation is CASSTPGQHYGYTF.

The rearrangement links TRBV27 to TRBJ1-2; D is unresolved. Germline CDR1 reads MNHEY; CDR2 reads SMNVEV (reference sequence). CDR3 length: 14 amino acids. V was trimmed by 2 bases and J by 2 bases, leaving 9 bases between them. This CDR3 reads CASSLSLGNYGYTF. CDR3 DNA sequence: TGTGCCAGCAGTTTAAGTCTCGGGAACTATGGCTACACCTTC.

The chain is built from TRBV7-2 and TRBJ2-5; D may be TRBD2 (7 bases). Germline CDR1 and CDR2: SGHTA and FQGNSA. The V gene lost 6 bases and the J gene lost 4 bases, with 18 bases spanning the gap. The CDR3 length is 15 residues. CDR3 in amino acids: CASRLGGRDGETQYF. The CDR3 bases are TGTGCCAGCAGGTTGGGGGGGCGAGACGGAGAGACCCAGTACTTC. Full variable domain (rest looked up from reference TRBV7-2 and TRBJ2-5): GAGVSQSPSNKVTEKGKDVELRCDPISGHTALYWYRQSLGQGLEFLIYFQGNSAPDKSGLPSDRFSAERTGGSVSTLTIQRTQQEDSAVYLCASRLGGRDGETQYFGPGTRLLVL.

The chain recombines TRBV23-1 with TRBJ2-1, with 7 bases fitting TRBD1. TRBV23-1 has ORF status, its function being uncertain. The CDR3 extends over 16 amino acids. V gave up 2 bases and J gave up 5 bases; unmatched junction bases: 9. In DNA, the CDR3 is TGCGCCAGCAGTCAAGAAAATAGACAGGGACACAATGAGCAGTTCTTC. Translation gives CASSQENRQGHNEQFF.

This clone was counted only a few times. The chain has TRBV30 and TRBJ1-4, with D uncertain. Between the trimmed V and J ends, which lost 1 base and 7 bases, there was a span of 10 bases. The CDR3 is 13 residues long. Germline V CDR1 and CDR2: GTSNPN, SVGIG (reference sequence). In DNA, the CDR3 is TGTGCCTGGAGTGCCGGGCGGGGTGAAAAACTGTTTTTT. It translates to CAWSAGRGEKLFF.

The chain combines TRBV5-1 with TRBJ2-7, with D maybe TRBD2 (7 bases). The CDR3 runs 13 residues. The germline V gene encodes CDR1 SGHRS and CDR2 YFSETQ. Between the trimmed V and J ends, which lost 6 bases and 12 bases, there was a span of 22 bases. In DNA form, the CDR3 reads TGCGCCAGCACCCTTGAGGGGGGGTTTAACCCGTACTTC. Protein product: CASTLEGGFNPYF.

This sequence joins TRBV19 and TRBJ1-1; no definite D call. CDR1 is LNHDA, CDR2 SQIVND, per germline (reference sequence). V was pared by 0 bases and J by 1 base, with 6 bases between. The CDR3 totals 14 residues. The CDR3 nucleotides read TGTGCCAGTAGTATAGACCAGAAGAACACTGAAGCTTTCTTT. Encoded protein: CASSIDQKNTEAFF.

This chain uses TRBV7-8 with TRBJ2-7; TRBD1 aligns across 8 bases. Germline assignment: CDR1 SGHVS and CDR2 FQNEAQ. The CDR3 is made up of 15 amino acids. The ends lost 9 bases at V and 2 bases at J; junction bases unmatched: 12. The DNA of the CDR3 is TGTGCCAGTAGAAAAGACAGGGGCAGAGCCTACGAGCAGTACTTC. The encoded protein is CASRKDRGRAYEQYF.

V is TRBV7-2 and J is TRBJ2-1, with TRBD2 matching over 15 bases. Germline V gives CDR1 SGHTA, CDR2 FQGNSA. With V trimmed by 5 bases and J by 9 bases, 8 bases remained unmatched. The CDR3 runs 16 residues. CDR3 in amino acids: CASSPGLAGGLVEQFF. In DNA form, the CDR3 reads TGTGCCAGCAGCCCCGGACTAGCGGGGGGGCTGGTTGAGCAGTTCTTC.

This clone was counted between two and nine times. The chain carries TRBV5-1 and TRBJ1-1; D ambiguous. The V and J ends lost 1 base and 10 bases respectively, with 14 bases between them. CDR3 size: 13 residues. Per the germline V gene, CDR1 is SGHRS and CDR2 is YFSETQ. CDR3 in amino acids: CASSLTEGIGAFF. The CDR3 DNA reads as TGCGCCAGCAGCTTGACCGAGGGTATAGGAGCTTTCTTT. Complete variable domain (other parts from reference TRBV5-1 and TRBJ1-1): KAGVTQTPRYLIKTRGQQVTLSCSPISGHRSVSWYQQTPGQGLQFLFEYFSETQRNKGNFPGRFSGRQFSNSRSEMNVSTLELGDSALYLCASSLTEGIGAFFGQGTRLTVV.

The rearrangement joins TRBV5-8 to TRBJ2-7; D is perhaps TRBD2 (6 bases). The CDR3 extends over 16 amino acids. The germline V gene encodes CDR1 SGHTS and CDR2 YDEGEE. V lost 0 bases and J lost 5, with 18 bases in between. The CDR3, as DNA: TGTGCCAGCAGCTTGGCTTCCCTAGCGCGAGGCAACGAGCAGTACTTC. Its translation: CASSLASLARGNEQYF.

V gene TRBV5-5 combines with J gene TRBJ1-5, with 11 bases fitting TRBD1. Germline V lookup: CDR1 SGHKS, CDR2 YYEKEE (reference sequence). The CDR3 length is 16 residues. The V segment lost 3 bases and the J segment 4 bases; nucleotides outside the gene matches: 6. The CDR3 DNA reads as TGTGCCAGCAGCTCCGGGACAGGGGGGAATAATCAGCCCCAGCATTTT. Translation gives CASSSGTGGNNQPQHF.

V and J are TRBV4-3 and TRBJ2-7, with D possibly TRBD1 on 6 matching bases. The CDR3 is 16 amino acids. V lost 0 bases to trimming and J lost 5 bases, with 17 bases between them. Per the germline V gene, CDR1 is LGHNA and CDR2 is YSLEER. CDR3 residues: CASSQDIRQGSHEQYF. The CDR3 DNA is TGCGCCAGCAGCCAAGATATACGGCAGGGGTCCCACGAGCAGTACTTC.

The V call is TRBV10-3, the J call TRBJ2-1; possible D gene TRBD2, 5 bases. This CDR3 has 12 amino acids. The V gene's germline CDR1 is ENHRY and CDR2 SYGVKD. The CDR3 region is CSISLGRNEQFF. The CDR3 coding sequence is TGTTCGATATCTCTGGGGAGAAATGAGCAGTTCTTC.

The V and J genes are TRBV18 and TRBJ2-2; a possible D gene is TRBD2 (5 bases). Germline V lookup: CDR1 KGHSH, CDR2 LQKENI. Trimming pared 2 bases from V and 1 base from J, leaving 11 bases between. The CDR3 is made up of 16 amino acids. The CDR3 DNA reads TGTGCCAGCTCACCAAGCACAAGCGGGAACACCGGGGAGCTGTTTTTT. Its translation: CASSPSTSGNTGELFF. The whole variable domain, filled in from reference TRBV18 and TRBJ2-2, reads NAGVMQNPRHLVRRRGQEARLRCSPMKGHSHVYWYRQLPEEGLKFMVYLQKENIIDESGMPKERFSAEFPKEGPSILRIQQVVRGDSAAYFCASSPSTSGNTGELFFGEGSRLTVL.

This clone was found once. J is TRBJ2-1 and V is TRBV5-4, with D hard to call. Germline-derived CDR1 and CDR2 are SGHNT and YYREEE (reference sequence). The CDR3 covers 14 residues. Trimming shortened V by 4 bases and J by 0 bases, and 8 bases separated the two germline ends. This CDR3 is CASSAVPSYNEQFF. The CDR3 DNA reads TGTGCCAGCAGCGCGGTACCCTCCTACAATGAGCAGTTCTTC.

The rearrangement uses TRBV7-8 and TRBJ2-3; 9 nucleotides align to TRBD2. CDR3 length: 16 amino acids. Trimming cost V 4 bases and J 1 base; bases outside gene matches: 6. Germline values: CDR1 SGHVS, CDR2 FQNEAQ. This CDR3 reads CASSSHGGGGTDTQYF. In DNA, the CDR3 is TGTGCCAGCAGCTCCCATGGCGGGGGGGGCACAGATACGCAGTATTTT.